One and the same sample provided the 25 T cell receptor beta chains below, sequenced in a study of blood T cell repertoires in COVID-19. The data were produced by immunoSEQ multiplex PCR, yet TCRdb's version contains in-frame clones alone and is incomplete. The table lists some 250,000 clones, around 90% of them singletons. Sequenced: peripheral blood. The receptors here all came from a woman aged 30 to 39 with acute or convalescent COVID-19.

CDR3 residues: CASQTMTGYRQPQHF. The CDR3 DNA sequence: TGTGCCAGCCAGACGATGACAGGGTATCGTCAGCCCCAGCATTTT. The V gene is TRBV19, the J gene TRBJ1-5; 7 bases are a match to TRBD1. J was trimmed by 6 bases and V by 9 bases; bases with no gene match: 14. CDR1 and CDR2 from the germline V gene are LNHDA and SQIVND (reference sequence). CDR3 length equals 15 residues.

The chain combines TRBV5-4 with TRBJ2-6; 10 bases align to TRBD2. The junction had 7 bases not matched to a gene; V was cut back by 1 base and J by 0 bases. Germline CDR1 is SGHNT and CDR2 is YYREEE (reference sequence). CDR3 length: 19 amino acids. For the CDR3, the DNA is TGTGCCAGCAGCTTGAGGGGGACTAGCGTTTTCTCTGGGGCCAACGTCCTGACTTTC. It translates to CASSLRGTSVFSGANVLTF.

This clone was seen just once. This rearrangement joins TRBV19 to TRBJ2-7; TRBD1 matches at 8 bases. V shed 6 bases, J shed 6 bases, and the junction held 7 bases outside the gene matches. Per the germline V gene, CDR1 is LNHDA and CDR2 is SQIVND (reference sequence). This CDR3 contains 13 residues. CDR3 sequence (DNA): TGTGCCAGTAGCCTCAGCGACAGGGGCGAGCAGTACTTC. It yields the protein CASSLSDRGEQYF.

This chain uses TRBV19 with TRBJ2-7; 7 bases are a match to TRBD1. This CDR3 spans 12 amino acids. Germline values: CDR1 LNHDA, CDR2 SQIVND (reference sequence). Unmatched junction bases numbered 7, after V lost 8 bases and J lost 6 bases. The CDR3 loop reads CASRVPGGEQYF. In DNA form, the CDR3 reads TGTGCCAGTCGCGTCCCAGGGGGCGAGCAGTACTTC.

This chain connects TRBV15 to TRBJ1-5; D remains unclear. This CDR3 region has 13 residues. The V end was cut by 6 bases, the J end by 2 bases, with 8 bases between. Germline V lookup: CDR1 LNHNV, CDR2 YYDKDF (reference sequence). The CDR3 is CATSSLGNQPQHF. CDR3 nucleotide sequence: TGTGCCACCAGTTCTCTCGGCAATCAGCCCCAGCATTTT.

V and J are TRBV14 and TRBJ2-7, with a possible D match to TRBD1 (5 bases). This CDR3 region has 17 residues. The germline gives CDR1 SGHDN, CDR2 FVKESK. V gave up 1 base and J gave up 0 bases, with 16 bases separating them. In DNA, the CDR3 is TGTGCCAGCAGCCAAGCCATCGGACAACAAACCTCCTACGAGCAGTACTTC. Protein: CASSQAIGQQTSYEQYF.

In its sample, this clone was seen once. CDR3 protein: CASSYSEATYEQYF. The CDR3 DNA follows: TGTGCCAGCAGTTACTCAGAAGCTACCTACGAGCAGTACTTC. This rearrangement joins TRBV6-2 or TRBV6-3 to TRBJ2-7, with D unresolved. The V gene's germline CDR1 is MNHEY and CDR2 SVGEGT. The CDR3 runs to 14 residues. V shed 0 bases and J shed 2 bases, with 8 bases lying between them.

V is TRBV5-4 and J is TRBJ1-6; 8 bases agree with TRBD1. CDR3 length: 12 amino acids. The J segment lost 13 bases and the V segment lost 3 bases, leaving 3 bases of the junction unmatched. The germline CDR1 and CDR2 sequences are SGHNT and YYREEE (reference sequence). CDR3 nucleotide sequence: TGTGCCAGCAGCTCTCGGACAGGGCCCCTCCACTTT. The encoded protein is CASSSRTGPLHF.

The rearrangement uses TRBV9 and TRBJ2-1, with a weak D call TRBD2 (6 bases). This CDR3 spans 16 amino acids. In germline, CDR1 is SGDLS, CDR2 YYNGEE. V gave up 0 bases and J gave up 7 bases, with 17 bases separating them. CDR3 nucleotides: TGTGCCAGCAGCGTAGTTTTAGGAGGGAGCAGGAATGAGCAGTTCTTC. Its protein is CASSVVLGGSRNEQFF.

As for this clone: Other DNA sequences of this sample code for an identical CDR3. This sequence joins TRBV5-4 and TRBJ2-5; 14 nucleotides align to TRBD2. Per germline, CDR1 SGHNT and CDR2 YYREEE (reference sequence). V dropped 0 bases and J dropped 2; count of bases not matched to a gene: 0. This CDR3 is built from 16 residues. This CDR3 is CASSLGLAGGQETQYF. CDR3 DNA sequence: TGTGCCAGCAGCTTGGGACTAGCGGGAGGGCAAGAGACCCAGTACTTC.

The chain links TRBV9 to TRBJ2-5; a possible D gene is TRBD2 (6 bases). CDR1 and CDR2 (germline): SGDLS, YYNGEE. V was shortened by 0 bases and J by 4 bases, with 13 bases between the two germline ends. The CDR3 loop spans 15 amino acids. The CDR3 bases are TGTGCCAGCAGCGTAGTAACGGGAGTTTCAGAGACCCAGTACTTC. Translating it yields CASSVVTGVSETQYF.

The chain is built from TRBV11-2 and TRBJ2-7; D gene unclear. This CDR3 contains 15 residues. The germline V gene encodes CDR1 SGHAT and CDR2 FQNNGV. V dropped 2 bases and J dropped 5 bases, with 16 bases sitting between them. CDR3 sequence reads: CASSLRQGRVNEQYF. The CDR3 bases are TGTGCCAGCAGCTTACGACAAGGCCGTGTCAACGAGCAGTACTTC. The full variable domain, in which reference TRBV11-2 and TRBJ2-7 provide the parts outside the CDR3, is EAGVAQSPRYKIIEKRQSVAFWCNPISGHATLYWYQQILGQGPKLLIQFQNNGVVDDSQLPKDRFSAERLKGVDSTLKIQPAKLEDSAVYLCASSLRQGRVNEQYFGPGTRLTVT.

This chain connects TRBV5-4 to TRBJ2-1; D may be TRBD2 (7 bases). V was pared by 2 bases and J by 3 bases, with 15 bases between. The CDR3 is made up of 16 amino acids. The germline V gene encodes CDR1 SGHNT and CDR2 YYREEE (reference sequence). Written as DNA, the CDR3 is TGTGCCAGCAGCTTAAGGGGGGGACCTATCTACAATGAGCAGTTCTTC. Translating gives CASSLRGGPIYNEQFF.

The chain is built from TRBV6-5 and TRBJ2-7; 7 nucleotides match TRBD1. The CDR3 is 15 amino acids. With V trimmed by 6 bases and J by 0 bases, 8 bases remained unmatched. The germline V gene encodes CDR1 MNHEY and CDR2 SVGAGI. The CDR3 is CASRYDRVGSYEQYF. Written as DNA, the CDR3 is TGTGCCAGCAGGTACGACAGGGTCGGCTCCTACGAGCAGTACTTC.

The chain is built from TRBV5-1 and TRBJ2-5; TRBD2 is a possible D gene (6 bases). The V gene lost 4 bases and the J gene lost 5 bases, with 15 bases spanning the gap. The CDR3 consists of 14 residues. From germline, CDR1 is SGHRS and CDR2 YFSETQ. For the CDR3, the DNA is TGCGCCAGCAGCAGGAGGGACCCCCCGGAGACCCAGTACTTC. Translation: CASSRRDPPETQYF.

The rearrangement links TRBV29-1 to TRBJ1-2; unclear D gene. This CDR3 region has 11 residues. The V gene's germline CDR1 is SQVTM and CDR2 ANQGSEA. Trimming shortened V by 7 bases and J by 6 bases, and 12 bases separated the two germline ends. Written as DNA, the CDR3 is TGCAGCGGCAGTGCGGGAGATGGCTACACCTTC. Translated, it gives CSGSAGDGYTF.

The chain couples TRBV5-1 to TRBJ2-3; the D gene is possibly TRBD1 (6 bases). Between the trimmed V and J ends, which lost 1 base and 2 bases, there was a span of 14 bases. This CDR3 has 16 residues. Germline values: CDR1 SGHRS, CDR2 YFSETQ. The CDR3 reads CASSLITGFITDTQYF. The CDR3 nucleotides read TGCGCCAGCAGCTTGATCACAGGGTTTATCACAGATACGCAGTATTTT.

The chain recombines TRBV24-1 with TRBJ1-5, with TRBD1 as a possible D gene (6 bases). V was cut by 5 bases and J by 9 bases, with 13 bases left in between. CDR3 length: 13 amino acids. From germline, CDR1 is KGHDR and CDR2 SFDVKD. CDR3 in amino acids: CATSVQGIGPQHF. The DNA for the CDR3 is TGTGCCACCAGTGTCCAGGGGATTGGGCCCCAGCATTTT.

V usage is TRBV27 and J usage is TRBJ2-5, with 7 bases fitting TRBD2. CDR3 length equals 14 residues. Germline V gene data show CDR1 as MNHEY and CDR2 as SMNVEV (reference sequence). Trimming removed 6 bases from V and 3 bases from J; junction bases left unmatched: 7. This CDR3 is CASSHGTIKETQYF. CDR3 sequence (DNA): TGTGCCAGCAGCCACGGGACTATAAAAGAGACCCAGTACTTC.

DNA for the CDR3: TGTGCCACCGGGGGACTAGCGGGAGGTACGAATGAGCAGTTCTTC. It codes for CATGGLAGGTNEQFF. J is TRBJ2-1 and V is TRBV24-1; 15 bases fit TRBD2. This CDR3 comprises 15 residues. The germline V gene encodes CDR1 KGHDR and CDR2 SFDVKD. The junction had 6 bases not matched to a gene; V was cut back by 9 bases and J by 7 bases.

This clone was seen just once. The genes are TRBV6-2 or TRBV6-3 and TRBJ2-1; TRBD2 might be the D (6 bases). The V end lost 5 bases, the J end lost 7 bases, and 15 bases lay between the germline ends. The CDR3 is made up of 14 amino acids. Germline V CDR1 and CDR2: MNHEY, SVGEGT. The CDR3 reads CASSRGLIWNEQFF. Here the CDR3 DNA reads TGTGCCAGCAGTCGGGGGTTAATATGGAATGAGCAGTTCTTC.

The chain couples TRBV5-1 to TRBJ2-5; 7 bases match TRBD1. Germline values: CDR1 SGHRS, CDR2 YFSETQ. Unmatched junction bases numbered 3, after V lost 7 bases and J lost 3 bases. CDR3 length: 12 residues. Here the CDR3 reads CASGQDEETQYF. In nucleotides, the CDR3 is TGCGCCAGCGGACAGGACGAAGAGACCCAGTACTTC.

In this sample, this clone turned up a few times. This chain joins TRBV4-3 and TRBJ2-7; TRBD2 agrees at 8 bases. V lost 4 bases to trimming and J lost 0 bases; unmatched junction nucleotides: 2. CDR3 length: 14 residues. The V gene's germline CDR1 is LGHNA and CDR2 YSLEER. The CDR3 protein is CASSRSGVSYEQYF. The DNA of the CDR3 is TGCGCCAGCAGCCGTAGCGGGGTCTCCTACGAGCAGTACTTC.

This sequence joins TRBV19 and TRBJ2-1, with D possibly matching TRBD2 (6 bases). This CDR3 has 17 residues. Between the trimmed V and J ends, which lost 0 bases and 4 bases, there was a span of 16 bases. CDR1 is LNHDA, CDR2 SQIVND, per germline (reference sequence). The CDR3 DNA sequence: TGTGCCAGTAGTATAGATGCTTTAAGCGGGCGGTACAATGAGCAGTTCTTC. Residues: CASSIDALSGRYNEQFF.

This chain links TRBV11-3 with TRBJ2-4, with D maybe TRBD1 (5 bases). Trimming took 5 bases from V and 3 from J, leaving 11 bases between them. The V gene's germline CDR1 is SGHNT and CDR2 YENEEA. This CDR3 has 14 residues. The CDR3 loop reads CASSQGVIKNIQYF. The CDR3 DNA is TGTGCCAGCAGCCAAGGGGTGATCAAAAACATTCAGTACTTC.